This TCR beta chain was sequenced during a study of long-term antiretroviral therapy in people with HIV. At survey level, the immunoSEQ assay was run in its v3.0 version. Libraries were prepared by immunoSEQ multiplex PCR; TCRdb keeps only in-frame clonotypes and omits some of them. Of around 25,000 clones listed, about 90% are singletons. V was trimmed by 6 bases and J by 5 bases, leaving 16 bases between them. The CDR3 contains 14 residues. Germline V gene lookup returns CDR1 MNHEY and CDR2 SMNVEV (reference sequence). In this sample, this clone turned up a few times. The sequences come from unsorted PBMCs, collected roughly 4.5 years after starting antiretroviral therapy. This receptor was identified in a man aged 30-40 years with HIV. The genes are TRBV27 and TRBJ2-5; perhaps TRBD2 as D (6 bases). The CDR3 sequence: CASSGRGVVETQYF. CDR3 DNA: TGTGCCAGCAGCGGTCGCGGGGTGGTGGAGACCCAGTACTTC.